This T cell receptor (beta chain) was found in a study of cytotoxic CD8 clonotypes in ibrutinib-treated CLL (dated by TCRdb to the early 2020s). Regarding the research as a whole: The cohort had around twelve relapsed/refractory and some 15 treatment-naive patients; approximately 18 were IGHV unmutated. Longitudinal samples were available for about 30% of the 86 trial participants. Samples at response were collected after a median of about 13 months of treatment, with a range of roughly 6 to 40 months. All remission and progressive disease samples were collected while patients were still receiving ibrutinib. Responses were partial in roughly 25 patients and complete in 2; after median around 65 months follow-up, around 15 stayed in remission and some twelve progressed. Cryopreserved peripheral blood mononuclear cells were obtained prior to treatment, at the time of response, and at either disease progression or sustained remission. On average, each sample yielded around 250,000 productive templates and 94,082 productive rearrangements.

The sample's time point label is to be understood as: approximately 25 months on ibrutinib. For TCR beta library preparation, roughly 2.1 micrograms of genomic DNA was extracted from cryopreserved PBMCs. Longitudinal blood samples from CLL patients receiving ibrutinib monotherapy were subjected to high-throughput TCR beta sequencing. The patients took part in an open-label, single-center phase 2 trial of ibrutinib monotherapy. What the authors observed across the whole study: Baseline clonality exceeded that of age-matched healthy donors and correlated strongly with circulating CD8+ T-cell counts. Public clonotypes were rare and either shrank or stayed stable during treatment, and the rise in clonality at ibrutinib response reflected expansion of private clonotypes. Clonality increased at ibrutinib response, stayed stable in sustained remission, and fell back toward baseline at progression. Sampling times were not matched between patients in sustained remission and patients whose disease was progressing, and lymph node repertoires were not examined.

The CDR3 spans 12 residues, from the cysteine through the phenylalanine. The DNA shown is the 36-base CDR3, in frame from base 1. The germline ends are 7 bases apart after V is trimmed by 4 bases and J by 3 bases. Looking up the germline V gene yields CDR1 KGHSH and CDR2 LQKENI. On a MiSeq, deep resolution sequencing aimed for a depth between 1 in 1 million and 1 in 200,000 T cells, with each clonotype covered about 9.9x on average. The immunoSEQ hsTCRB Kit was used to generate TCR beta libraries. The authors' pipeline ran thus. ImmunoSEQ Data Assistant and ImmunoSEQ Analyzer were used for data analysis, and V, D and J genes were assigned according to IMGT definitions. Clonality, with values ranging from 0 to 1, was calculated as one minus the normalized Shannon entropy of productive rearrangement frequencies. Public clonotype analysis was restricted to overrepresented clonotypes comprising at least 0.05% of each patient's repertoire. About a dozen repertoires from age-matched healthy donors, obtained from immuneACCESS, served as clonality controls. The immuneACCESS repertoire file appears here via TCRdb, limited to in-frame rearrangements. These files lack a portion of the clones; in checked studies, under half of the deficit traces to unresolved V genes, and the cause of the others is not known. V, J and clone size are those of that table, while D and trimming were read from the DNA. The sample contains approximately 150,000 clones, approximately 80% of them found a single time. The ten largest make up over 4.5% of the sample.

With respect to this clone: This receptor's antigen is unknown. No base quality values were provided; no much bigger clone lies one nucleotide off.

This TCR derives from a human donor with chronic lymphocytic leukemia. The chain joins TRBV18 to TRBJ2-7; the D segment could be TRBD2, given 5 matching bases. Sequencing was performed on PBMCs, taken after 24 months of ibrutinib treatment. The CDR3 protein sequence reads: CASSLGNYEQYF. In nucleotides, the sequence is TGTGCCAGCTCACTCGGGAACTACGAGCAGTACTTC.